The 10 T cell receptor beta chains listed next were all sequenced from one sample in a study of PD-1 blockade in mismatch repair-deficient tumors. Assay used: immunoSEQ multiplex PCR; TCRdb lists only in-frame clones, some missing. The sample has 80,000 to 130,000 clones; under 90% are singletons. Sequenced here: peripheral blood, sampled about 33 weeks after starting pembrolizumab. All receptors derive from an adult with mismatch repair-deficient cancer.

The chain links TRBV6-5 to TRBJ2-2, with 10 bases lining up with TRBD2. After removal of 2 bases from V and 6 bases from J, the junction contained 6 bases not matched to a gene. The CDR3 runs 16 residues. CDR1 and CDR2 (germline): MNHEY, SVGAGI. CDR3 residues: CASSYASGSGPGELFF. In nucleotides, the CDR3 is TGTGCCAGCAGTTACGCTAGCGGGAGCGGCCCCGGGGAGCTGTTTTTT.

This clone was observed a few times. This chain connects TRBV18 to TRBJ2-5; D not resolved. From germline, CDR1 is KGHSH and CDR2 LQKENI. The CDR3 contains 12 residues. V was pared by 3 bases and J by 9 bases, with 11 bases between. For the CDR3, the DNA is TGTGCCAGCTCACCCCCGGACGTGGCCCAGTACTTC. This gives the protein CASSPPDVAQYF.

The genes are TRBV19 and TRBJ1-2; D is possibly TRBD1 (5 bases). The CDR3 is 13 amino acids. V was pared by 3 bases and J by 4 bases, with 9 bases between. The V gene's germline CDR1 is LNHDA and CDR2 SQIVND (reference sequence). Here the CDR3 reads CASSIQGLYGYTF. The CDR3 nucleotides are TGTGCCAGTAGTATCCAGGGACTCTATGGCTACACCTTC.

V and J are TRBV2 and TRBJ1-1; no definite D call. This CDR3 is built from 15 residues. V lost 3 bases, J lost 3 bases, and 14 bases lay in between. The germline CDR1 and CDR2 sequences are SNHLY and FYNNEI. The CDR3, as DNA: TGTGCCAGCAGTGAGGACGAAAAGCGATACACTGAAGCTTTCTTT. This codes for CASSEDEKRYTEAFF.

V and J are TRBV15 and TRBJ2-1; 12 nucleotides agree with TRBD2. The germline CDR1 and CDR2 sequences are LNHNV and YYDKDF (reference sequence). V was clipped by 2 bases and J by 8 bases; unmatched bases: 10. There are 17 residues in the CDR3. The CDR3 DNA reads as TGTGCCACCAGCAGACCCCCGACTAGCGGGAGTGACTATGAGCAGTTCTTC. As protein: CATSRPPTSGSDYEQFF.

The chain has TRBV13 and TRBJ2-5; weak D call: TRBD2 (5 bases). This CDR3 has 16 amino acids. Germline CDR1 PRHDT, CDR2 FYEKMQ (reference sequence). Trimming took 5 bases from V and 0 from J, leaving 16 bases between them. Here the CDR3 reads CASSEGGWAHQETQYF. In DNA form, the CDR3 reads TGTGCCAGCAGCGAAGGCGGGTGGGCACACCAAGAGACCCAGTACTTC. The whole variable domain, filled in from reference TRBV13 and TRBJ2-5, reads AAGVIQSPRHLIKEKRETATLKCYPIPRHDTVYWYQQGPGQDPQFLISFYEKMQSDKGSIPDRFSAQQFSDYHSELNMSSLELGDSALYFCASSEGGWAHQETQYFGPGTRLLVL.

In its sample, this clone was seen once. V is TRBV6-5 and J is TRBJ2-1; 9 bases line up with TRBD1. After removal of 5 bases from V and 7 bases from J, the junction contained 9 bases not matched to a gene. The CDR3 is made up of 15 amino acids. Germline assignment: CDR1 MNHEY and CDR2 SVGAGI. CDR3 sequence: CASSPSTGGRNEQFF. The DNA of the CDR3 is TGTGCCAGCAGTCCCTCGACAGGGGGTAGGAATGAGCAGTTCTTC.

This clone was recorded many times. This chain uses TRBV19 with TRBJ2-7, with 13 bases aligning to TRBD2. The CDR3 spans 15 residues. Trimming removed 5 bases from V and 5 bases from J; junction bases left unmatched: 6. CDR1 is LNHDA, CDR2 SQIVND, per germline (reference sequence). The CDR3 DNA is TGTGCCAGTAGTCTCGGACTAGCGGGAGATAACGAGCAGTACTTC. The encoded protein is CASSLGLAGDNEQYF.

CDR3 loop: CASSLKPWAGAAFF. The DNA of the CDR3 is TGTGCCAGCAGTTTAAAACCTTGGGCAGGGGCCGCTTTCTTT. The rearrangement uses TRBV27 and TRBJ1-1; tentative D call: TRBD1 (6 bases). Trimming cost V 2 bases and J 11 bases, with 18 bases left between them. Germline V CDR1 and CDR2: MNHEY, SMNVEV (reference sequence). The CDR3 extends over 14 amino acids.

The genes are TRBV2 and TRBJ1-4; 11 bases match TRBD1. The trim removed 7 bases at V and 5 bases at J, leaving 12 bases unmatched. The CDR3 totals 17 residues. The germline V gene encodes CDR1 SNHLY and CDR2 FYNNEI. CDR3 nucleotides: TGTGCCAGCACCTTATCCGGGACAGGGGGGCTCAATGAAAAACTGTTTTTT. Translating it yields CASTLSGTGGLNEKLFF.